The rows below give T cell receptor beta chains drawn from one sample of a study of OX40 agonist ivuxolimab in advanced cancers. TCRdb keeps only in-frame clones here, not all; method: immunoSEQ multiplex PCR. The data show tens of thousands of clones, roughly nine tenths seen once. Sample: CD4+ or CD8+ T cells sorted from blood, taken in a trial of the OX40 agonist ivuxolimab. The receptors were gathered from an adult with an advanced solid tumor such as melanoma, head and neck, liver or kidney cancer. Both conserved end residues are part of each CDR3. The D gene is left open where the match is weak. Clone size is stated in some rows and not others, as once, few, many or a class when expanded.

D: TRBD1
size: once
V: TRBV19
length: 15
J: TRBJ2-1
CDR3: CASSSRTGDYNEQFF
DNA: TGTGCCAGTAGTTCGCGGACAGGGGACTACAATGAGCAGTTCTTC

D: TRBD1
size: NA
V: TRBV6-6
length: 12
J: TRBJ1-4
CDR3: CASRDRGGKLFF
DNA: TGTGCCAGCCGGGACAGGGGCGGAAAACTGTTTTTT

D: NA
size: few
V: TRBV5-1
length: 13
J: TRBJ2-3
CDR3: CASSPERADTQYF
DNA: TGCGCCAGCAGCCCCGAGAGGGCAGATACGCAGTATTTT

D: NA
size: NA
V: TRBV6-5
length: 14
J: TRBJ1-3
CDR3: CASSYRGDGNTIYF
DNA: TGTGCCAGCAGTTACAGGGGAGATGGAAACACCATATATTTT

D: TRBD2
size: NA
V: TRBV5-8
length: 14
J: TRBJ2-7
CDR3: CASSGWRGNYEQYF
DNA: TGTGCCAGCAGCGGGTGGCGGGGGAACTACGAGCAGTACTTC

D: NA
size: NA
V: TRBV7-3
length: 13
J: TRBJ1-3
CDR3: CASSSTSGNTIYF
DNA: TGTGCCAGCAGCTCCACCTCTGGAAACACCATATATTTT

D: NA
size: NA
V: TRBV5-4
length: 13
J: TRBJ1-2
CDR3: CASSSGQNYGYTF
DNA: TGTGCCAGCAGCTCAGGACAGAACTATGGCTACACCTTC

D: TRBD1
size: NA
V: TRBV19
length: 14
J: TRBJ1-4
CDR3: CASSISWTGRKLFF
DNA: TGTGCCAGTAGTATCTCGTGGACAGGACGAAAACTGTTTTTT

D: NA
size: few
V: TRBV19
length: 13
J: TRBJ2-3
CDR3: CASSYGGTDTQYF
DNA: TGTGCCAGTAGTTACGGGGGCACAGATACGCAGTATTTT

D: NA
size: NA
V: TRBV5-1
length: 17
J: TRBJ1-3
CDR3: CASSLYPADDSGNTIYF
DNA: TGCGCCAGCAGCTTGTACCCAGCAGATGACTCCGGAAACACCATATATTTT

D: NA
size: NA
V: TRBV14
length: 13
J: TRBJ1-6
CDR3: CASSIGPDSPLHF
DNA: TGTGCCAGCAGCATAGGACCCGATTCACCCCTCCACTTT

D: TRBD2
size: NA
V: TRBV2
length: 15
J: TRBJ2-1
CDR3: CANSLSGRAGNEQFF
DNA: TGTGCCAACAGTCTTAGCGGGAGGGCCGGAAATGAGCAGTTCTTC

D: TRBD1
size: NA
V: TRBV6-1
length: 15
J: TRBJ1-2
CDR3: CASNARGGGAGGYTF
DNA: TGTGCCAGCAATGCCAGGGGAGGGGGCGCAGGTGGCTACACCTTC

D: TRBD1
size: NA
V: TRBV6-1
length: 16
J: TRBJ1-2
CDR3: CASSEAWTGAYYGYTF
DNA: TGTGCCAGCAGTGAGGCCTGGACAGGGGCATACTATGGCTACACCTTC

D: NA
size: NA
V: TRBV5-8
length: 14
J: TRBJ2-5
CDR3: CASSLADTQETQYF
DNA: TGTGCCAGCAGCTTGGCGGATACCCAAGAGACCCAGTACTTC

D: NA
size: NA
V: TRBV5-4
length: 16
J: TRBJ2-5
CDR3: CASNNNVGGFGETQYF
DNA: TGTGCCAGCAACAATAATGTAGGAGGGTTTGGGGAGACCCAGTACTTC

D: TRBD1
size: NA
V: TRBV5-1
length: 15
J: TRBJ2-7
CDR3: CASRSWAGGAYEQYF
DNA: TGCGCCAGCAGGTCATGGGCAGGGGGAGCCTACGAGCAGTACTTC

D: TRBD2
size: NA
V: TRBV9
length: 17
J: TRBJ2-5
CDR3: CASSVGFARERGETQYF
DNA: TGTGCCAGCAGCGTAGGATTTGCGCGGGAGCGGGGAGAGACCCAGTACTTC

D: NA
size: NA
V: TRBV7-2
length: 15
J: TRBJ1-4
CDR3: CASSFQHGGFEKLFF
DNA: TGTGCCAGCAGCTTCCAGCATGGGGGATTTGAAAAACTGTTTTTT

D: NA
size: few
V: TRBV7-2
length: 12
J: TRBJ2-3
CDR3: CASRGGPGTQYF
DNA: TGTGCCAGCAGAGGCGGGCCTGGGACGCAGTATTTT

D: NA
size: NA
V: TRBV5-1
length: 18
J: TRBJ2-7
CDR3: CASSLSGSTQHYSYEQYF
DNA: TGCGCCAGCAGCTTGTCTGGGTCGACCCAACATTACTCCTACGAGCAGTACTTC

D: NA
size: NA
V: TRBV2
length: 12
J: TRBJ2-1
CDR3: CASTRENNEQFF
DNA: TGTGCCAGCACCAGAGAGAACAATGAGCAGTTCTTC

D: NA
size: NA
V: TRBV27
length: 13
J: TRBJ2-3
CDR3: CASSRGAGDTQYF
DNA: TGTGCCAGTAGTAGGGGGGCTGGAGATACGCAGTATTTT

D: TRBD2
size: NA
V: TRBV6-4
length: 16
J: TRBJ2-3
CDR3: CASSEGTSGSTDTQYF
DNA: TGTGCCAGCAGTGAGGGGACTAGCGGGAGCACAGATACGCAGTATTTT

D: NA
size: NA
V: TRBV29-1
length: 13
J: TRBJ2-6
CDR3: CSVANSGANVLTF
DNA: TGCAGCGTCGCCAACTCTGGGGCCAACGTCCTGACTTTC

D: TRBD2
size: NA
V: TRBV6-4
length: 13
J: TRBJ2-7
CDR3: CASSALAGGEQYF
DNA: TGTGCCAGCAGTGCTCTAGCGGGAGGCGAGCAGTACTTC

D: TRBD1
size: once
V: TRBV18
length: 15
J: TRBJ2-7
CDR3: CASSRIRDRSYEQYF
DNA: TGTGCCAGCTCACGTATCCGGGACAGATCCTACGAGCAGTACTTC

D: NA
size: NA
V: TRBV6-5
length: 14
J: TRBJ2-7
CDR3: CASSYSIVGDEQYF
DNA: TGTGCCAGCAGTTACTCGATAGTGGGAGACGAGCAGTACTTC

D: NA
size: NA
V: TRBV7-9
length: 15
J: TRBJ1-2
CDR3: CASSLLWEMSYGYTF
DNA: TGTGCCAGCAGCTTATTGTGGGAAATGAGCTATGGCTACACCTTC

D: NA
size: NA
V: TRBV10-3
length: 13
J: TRBJ2-3
CDR3: CAITWGSTDTQYF
DNA: TGTGCCATCACATGGGGGAGCACAGATACGCAGTATTTT

D: NA
size: NA
V: TRBV7-6
length: 17
J: TRBJ2-1
CDR3: CASSGTSGTPNYNEQFF
DNA: TGTGCCAGCAGCGGGACCTCCGGGACTCCCAACTACAATGAGCAGTTCTTC

D: NA
size: NA
V: TRBV9
length: 14
J: TRBJ2-2
CDR3: CASSVGTGAGELFF
DNA: TGTGCCAGCAGCGTAGGGACTGGGGCCGGGGAGCTGTTTTTT

D: NA
size: NA
V: TRBV18
length: 15
J: TRBJ1-1
CDR3: CASSPPTRLNTEAFF
DNA: TGTGCCAGCTCACCTCCGACGCGATTGAACACTGAAGCTTTCTTT

D: NA
size: NA
V: TRBV19
length: 15
J: TRBJ1-2
CDR3: CASSIVGRSNYGYTF
DNA: TGTGCCAGTAGTATAGTAGGGAGATCTAACTATGGCTACACCTTC

D: TRBD2
size: NA
V: TRBV28
length: 15
J: TRBJ2-7
CDR3: CASSQGTSGDREQYF
DNA: TGTGCCAGCAGTCAGGGGACTAGCGGGGACCGCGAGCAGTACTTC

D: TRBD1
size: NA
V: TRBV7-6
length: 20
J: TRBJ2-6
CDR3: CASSSRYQGEQRPGANVLTF
DNA: TGTGCCAGCAGCTCCCGATACCAGGGGGAGCAGCGACCTGGGGCCAACGTCCTGACTTTC

D: NA
size: NA
V: TRBV28
length: 16
J: TRBJ2-2
CDR3: CASSSFRAANTGELFF
DNA: TGTGCCAGCAGCTCCTTCCGGGCAGCGAACACCGGGGAGCTGTTTTTT

D: NA
size: NA
V: TRBV28
length: 14
J: TRBJ2-7
CDR3: CASSRRGRAYEQYF
DNA: TGTGCCAGCTCAAGGAGGGGCAGGGCCTACGAGCAGTACTTC

D: NA
size: NA
V: TRBV10-3
length: 11
J: TRBJ2-7
CDR3: CAISRDGEQYF
DNA: TGTGCCATCAGCCGGGACGGCGAGCAGTACTTC

D: NA
size: NA
V: TRBV28
length: 15
J: TRBJ2-1
CDR3: CASSPGAASYNEQFF
DNA: TGTGCCAGCAGCCCCGGGGCGGCCTCCTACAATGAGCAGTTCTTC

D: TRBD1
size: NA
V: TRBV6-1
length: 15
J: TRBJ2-1
CDR3: CASDKQGARYNEQFF
DNA: TGTGCCAGCGACAAACAGGGGGCGAGGTACAATGAGCAGTTCTTC

D: NA
size: NA
V: TRBV14
length: 14
J: TRBJ2-5
CDR3: CASSQVAGIKTQYF
DNA: TGTGCCAGCAGCCAAGTCGCTGGGATAAAGACCCAGTACTTC

D: NA
size: NA
V: TRBV6-6
length: 12
J: TRBJ2-1
CDR3: CASSYTGYEQFF
DNA: TGTGCCAGCAGTTACACAGGGTATGAGCAGTTCTTC

D: TRBD1
size: NA
V: TRBV6-4
length: 15
J: TRBJ1-1
CDR3: CASRGQGAGDTEAFF
DNA: TGTGCCAGCAGAGGACAGGGGGCGGGCGACACTGAAGCTTTCTTT

D: NA
size: NA
V: TRBV4-1
length: 16
J: TRBJ1-6
CDR3: CASSHLGRDYNSPLHF
DNA: TGCGCCAGCAGCCACCTCGGACGGGACTATAATTCACCCCTCCACTTT

D: NA
size: NA
V: TRBV5-5
length: 14
J: TRBJ2-7
CDR3: CASSLSFDTYEQYF
DNA: TGTGCCAGCAGCTTGTCTTTCGACACCTACGAGCAGTACTTC

D: NA
size: few
V: TRBV19
length: 15
J: TRBJ2-7
CDR3: CASSFRGLASYEQYF
DNA: TGTGCCAGTTCGTTCCGGGGGCTGGCCTCCTACGAGCAGTACTTC

D: TRBD1
size: NA
V: TRBV19
length: 15
J: TRBJ1-5
CDR3: CASSRTGEANQPQHF
DNA: TGTGCCAGTAGCCGTACAGGGGAAGCCAATCAGCCCCAGCATTTT

D: TRBD1
size: NA
V: TRBV6-5
length: 15
J: TRBJ1-1
CDR3: CASSLPGTGGTEAFF
DNA: TGTGCCAGCAGTTTGCCCGGGACAGGGGGCACTGAAGCTTTCTTT

D: NA
size: NA
V: TRBV5-4
length: 16
J: TRBJ1-5
CDR3: CASSYGGGLGNQPQHF
DNA: TGTGCCAGCAGCTACGGGGGAGGGCTGGGCAATCAGCCCCAGCATTTT

D: TRBD1
size: few
V: TRBV27
length: 16
J: TRBJ2-7
CDR3: CASNYRGTGKGHEQYF
DNA: TGTGCCAGCAACTACCGCGGGACAGGGAAAGGCCACGAGCAGTACTTC